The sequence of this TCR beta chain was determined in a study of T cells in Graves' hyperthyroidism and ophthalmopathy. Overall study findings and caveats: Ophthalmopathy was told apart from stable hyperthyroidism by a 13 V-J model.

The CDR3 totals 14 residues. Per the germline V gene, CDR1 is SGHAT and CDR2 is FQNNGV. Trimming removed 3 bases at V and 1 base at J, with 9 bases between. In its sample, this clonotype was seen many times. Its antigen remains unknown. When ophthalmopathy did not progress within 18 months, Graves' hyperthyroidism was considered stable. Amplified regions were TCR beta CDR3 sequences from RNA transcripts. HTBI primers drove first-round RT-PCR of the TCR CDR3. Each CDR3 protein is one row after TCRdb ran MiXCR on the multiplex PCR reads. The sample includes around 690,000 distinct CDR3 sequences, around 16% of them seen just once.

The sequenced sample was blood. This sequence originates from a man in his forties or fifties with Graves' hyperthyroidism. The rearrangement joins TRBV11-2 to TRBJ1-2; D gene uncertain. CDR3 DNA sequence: TGTGCCAGCAGCTTTTCGCCAGATAACTATGGCTACACCTTC. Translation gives CASSFSPDNYGYTF.